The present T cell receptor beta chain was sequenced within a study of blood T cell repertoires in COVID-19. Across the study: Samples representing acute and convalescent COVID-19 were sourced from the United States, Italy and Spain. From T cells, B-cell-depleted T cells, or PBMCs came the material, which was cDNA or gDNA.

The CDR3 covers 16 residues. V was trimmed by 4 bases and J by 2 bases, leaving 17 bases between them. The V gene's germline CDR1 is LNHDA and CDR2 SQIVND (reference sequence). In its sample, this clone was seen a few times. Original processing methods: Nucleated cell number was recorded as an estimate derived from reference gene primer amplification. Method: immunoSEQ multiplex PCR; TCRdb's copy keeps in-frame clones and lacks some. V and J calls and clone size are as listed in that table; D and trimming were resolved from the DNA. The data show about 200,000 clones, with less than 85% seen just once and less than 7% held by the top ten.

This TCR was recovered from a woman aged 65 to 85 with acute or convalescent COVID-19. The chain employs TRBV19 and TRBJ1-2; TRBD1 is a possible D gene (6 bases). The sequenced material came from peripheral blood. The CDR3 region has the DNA TGTGCCAGTAGTACAGTAAATGGAAGGGGGAACTATGGCTACACCTTC. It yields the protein CASSTVNGRGNYGYTF. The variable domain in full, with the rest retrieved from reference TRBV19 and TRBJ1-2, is DGGITQSPKYLFRKEGQNVTLSCEQNLNHDAMYWYRQDPGQGLRLIYYSQIVNDFQKGDIAEGYSVSREKKESFPLTVTSAQKNPTAFYLCASSTVNGRGNYGYTFGSGTRLTVV.